Listed below are T cell receptor beta chains from one sample, sequenced in a study of blood T cell repertoires in COVID-19. Using immunoSEQ multiplex PCR, the repertoire was profiled, and TCRdb retains in-frame clones only, with some absent. The table lists around 190,000 clones, 70% to 90% of them singletons. Sequencing was performed on peripheral blood. Source of these receptors: a man between 65 and 79 years old with active or convalescent COVID-19. Both conserved end residues are part of each CDR3. Rows may omit the clone size; those that give it use once, few, many or a size class.

V: TRBV18
J: TRBJ2-3
size: once
CDR3: CASSPILAGEITDTQYF

V: TRBV5-6
J: TRBJ1-1
size: -
CDR3: CASSLVGVIVTEAFF

V: TRBV15
J: TRBJ1-5
size: -
CDR3: CATSRQGIQPQHF

V: TRBV19
J: TRBJ1-5
size: -
CDR3: CASSPLVGRGQSNQPQHF

V: TRBV5-6
J: TRBJ2-3
size: few
CDR3: CASSPGLALTTDTQYF

V: TRBV5-8
J: TRBJ1-1
size: -
CDR3: CASSPVPGGTEAFF

V: TRBV15
J: TRBJ1-2
size: few
CDR3: CATSRDRSGVYGYTF

V: TRBV7-2
J: TRBJ1-1
size: -
CDR3: CASSLVGTAEAFF

V: TRBV6-2/TRBV6-3
J: TRBJ1-5
size: once
CDR3: CASNPGTLNQPQHF

V: TRBV28
J: TRBJ1-3
size: -
CDR3: CASTAPGTEYSGNTIYF

V: TRBV7-3
J: TRBJ2-2
size: -
CDR3: CASSLGSGLFGELFF